A selection of T cell receptor beta chains follows, all from one sample in a study of cytomegalovirus exposure and HLA in healthy donors. TCRdb keeps only in-frame clones here, not all; method: immunoSEQ multiplex PCR. The sample consists of approximately 220,000 clones, approximately 80% of them appearing once. The sequencing sample was made of PBMCs. These receptors were obtained from a girl under 18 in good health and CMV-seronegative. The CDR3 runs from the conserved cysteine through the conserved F or W. A D gene is named only where the DNA matches it firmly. Clone sizes are given selectively: once, few, many, or a class where the clone is expanded.

d_call	v_call	clone_size	j_call	cdr3_aa	cdr3_nt
NA	TRBV9	NA	TRBJ2-2	CASSVEYRDNTGELFF	TGTGCCAGCAGCGTAGAGTACAGGGACAACACCGGGGAGCTGTTTTTT
TRBD1	TRBV5-6	NA	TRBJ1-5	CASSAGTGGANQPQHF	TGTGCCAGCAGCGCCGGGACAGGGGGCGCGAATCAGCCCCAGCATTTT
NA	TRBV28	NA	TRBJ1-2	CASSLPQAKGTF	TGTGCCAGCAGTTTACCCCAGGCTAAGGGGACCTTC
NA	TRBV4-3	NA	TRBJ2-5	CASSQAPPGGRGETQYF	TGCGCCAGCAGCCAAGCGCCCCCAGGAGGGCGTGGGGAGACCCAGTACTTC
NA	TRBV5-8	once	TRBJ1-2	CASSGGPGLANYGYTF	TGTGCCAGCTCCGGGGGGCCGGGGTTAGCTAACTATGGCTACACCTTC
TRBD2	TRBV5-4	NA	TRBJ2-3	CASSSGLAEITDTQYF	TGTGCCAGCAGCTCGGGACTAGCGGAAATCACAGATACGCAGTATTTT
TRBD1	TRBV4-2	NA	TRBJ1-5	CASSLGTDRPNQPQHF	TGTGCCAGCAGCTTGGGTACGGACAGGCCGAATCAGCCCCAGCATTTT
NA	TRBV7-8	NA	TRBJ1-5	CASSLTAAVSNQPQHF	TGTGCCAGCAGCTTAACCGCGGCAGTTAGCAATCAGCCCCAGCATTTT
TRBD1	TRBV18	NA	TRBJ1-2	CASSPKGAGGYTF	TGTGCCAGCTCACCGAAGGGGGCAGGTGGCTACACCTTC
TRBD2	TRBV7-2	NA	TRBJ2-7	CASSLAPGGSYEQYF	TGTGCCAGCAGCTTAGCGCCGGGGGGCTCCTACGAGCAGTACTTC
NA	TRBV27	NA	TRBJ2-5	CASSLSGGETQYF	TGTGCCAGCAGTTTATCCGGGGGAGAGACCCAGTACTTC
TRBD2	TRBV4-1	NA	TRBJ2-7	CASSQGAGGVYEQYF	TGCGCCAGCAGCCAAGGCGCGGGAGGGGTCTACGAGCAGTACTTC
NA	TRBV28	NA	TRBJ1-2	CASSPGTSSNYGYTF	TGTGCCAGCAGTCCGGGGACTTCCTCCAACTATGGCTACACCTTC
NA	TRBV15	NA	TRBJ1-5	CATSRDYPALGGGNQPQHF	TGTGCCACCAGCAGAGATTACCCCGCCCTAGGGGGGGGCAACCAGCCCCAGCATTTT
NA	TRBV2	NA	TRBJ2-7	CASSPYPYEQYF	TGTGCCAGCAGTCCCTACCCATACGAGCAGTACTTC
NA	TRBV27	NA	TRBJ2-1	CASSNSPKQFF	TGTGCCAGCAGTAATTCCCCCAAGCAGTTCTTC
TRBD1	TRBV25-1	NA	TRBJ2-1	CASSEPRTGTLVRNEQFF	TGTGCCAGCAGTGAACCCCGGACAGGTACCCTGGTTCGCAATGAGCAGTTCTTC
TRBD2	TRBV6-5	NA	TRBJ2-7	CASRALAVTYEQYF	TGTGCCAGCAGAGCCCTAGCGGTCACCTACGAGCAGTACTTC
NA	TRBV6-1	few	TRBJ2-7	CASSLYKTYEQYF	TGTGCCAGCAGTCTGTACAAGACCTACGAGCAGTACTTC
NA	TRBV25-1	NA	TRBJ2-3	CASSDARGTDTQYF	TGTGCCAGCAGTGACGCACGGGGGACAGATACGCAGTATTTT
NA	TRBV6-6	NA	TRBJ1-2	CASGVQMSYTF	TGTGCCAGCGGAGTACAAATGAGCTACACCTTC
NA	TRBV27	NA	TRBJ2-5	CAMRETQYF	TGTGCCATGAGGGAGACCCAGTACTTC
NA	TRBV7-2	NA	TRBJ2-1	CASSFYPASYNEQFF	TGTGCCAGCAGCTTTTACCCGGCTAGCTACAATGAGCAGTTCTTC
TRBD2	TRBV7-2	NA	TRBJ2-5	CASSLGLAGGGQETQYF	TGTGCCAGCAGCCTGGGACTAGCGGGGGGTGGGCAAGAGACCCAGTACTTC
NA	TRBV15	NA	TRBJ1-2	CATSSRYGYTF	TGTGCCACCAGCAGTCGCTATGGCTACACCTTC
NA	TRBV7-9	NA	TRBJ2-7	CSSSFISYEQYF	TGTTCCAGCAGCTTTATCAGCTACGAGCAGTACTTC
TRBD1	TRBV11-2	NA	TRBJ2-3	CASSYRDRTDTQYF	TGTGCCAGCAGTTACCGGGACAGGACAGATACGCAGTATTTT
TRBD1	TRBV9	NA	TRBJ2-3	CASSASTGGGRSWSDTQYF	TGTGCCAGCAGCGCCTCCACAGGGGGCGGCAGATCATGGTCAGATACGCAGTATTTT
TRBD1	TRBV6-5	once	TRBJ2-2	CASSWGQANTGELFF	TGTGCCAGCAGCTGGGGACAGGCGAACACCGGGGAGCTGTTTTTT
NA	TRBV7-9	NA	TRBJ2-7	CSSSSPTGPYEQYF	TGTTCCAGCAGCTCCCCGACAGGACCCTACGAGCAGTACTTC
TRBD1	TRBV10-3	NA	TRBJ2-1	CATNTGTGNNEQFF	TGTGCCACAAATACCGGGACAGGCAACAATGAGCAGTTCTTC
TRBD2	TRBV6-1	NA	TRBJ2-5	CASSFTSDASETQYF	TGTGCCAGCAGTTTCACTAGCGATGCGAGTGAGACCCAGTACTTC
TRBD2	TRBV7-9	NA	TRBJ2-2	CASSAFTSGLAGEGELFF	TGTGCCAGCAGCGCATTTACCTCGGGACTAGCGGGAGAAGGGGAGCTGTTTTTT
NA	TRBV11-2	NA	TRBJ1-2	CASSSYMRGGSGYTF	TGTGCCAGCAGCTCCTACATGAGGGGGGGGAGTGGCTACACCTTC
TRBD1	TRBV15	NA	TRBJ1-5	CATSYGQGVLDQPQHF	TGTGCCACCAGCTACGGACAGGGTGTTTTAGATCAGCCCCAGCATTTT
TRBD2	TRBV6-5	NA	TRBJ2-1	CASSRRDYRQSEQFF	TGTGCCAGCAGTCGCCGGGACTACCGACAGAGTGAGCAGTTCTTC
TRBD2	TRBV4-2	NA	TRBJ2-7	CASSPLAGDSPYEQYF	TGTGCCAGCAGCCCCTTAGCGGGGGACAGTCCCTACGAGCAGTACTTC
NA	TRBV5-1	NA	TRBJ2-5	CASTSSGRGQETQYF	TGCGCCAGCACCTCATCGGGCAGGGGACAAGAGACCCAGTACTTC
TRBD1	TRBV5-1	once	TRBJ2-2	CASSSGDRGFTGELFF	TGCGCCAGCAGCTCTGGGGACAGGGGGTTCACCGGGGAGCTGTTTTTT
NA	TRBV5-6	NA	TRBJ1-5	CASSLGARGDSNQPQHF	TGTGCCAGCAGCTTGGGGGCCCGGGGGGATAGCAATCAGCCCCAGCATTTT
NA	TRBV27	NA	TRBJ1-5	CASSLFGGGNQPQHF	TGTGCCAGCAGTTTATTCGGCGGAGGGAATCAGCCCCAGCATTTT
NA	TRBV5-3	NA	TRBJ2-1	CARSSSPDRLGPYNEQFF	TGTGCCAGAAGCTCCTCCCCCGACAGATTAGGACCTTACAATGAGCAGTTCTTC
TRBD2	TRBV7-2	NA	TRBJ2-7	CASSSRRLAGASSYEQYF	TGTGCCAGCAGCTCCCGGAGACTAGCGGGGGCCTCTAGCTACGAGCAGTACTTC
TRBD1	TRBV25-1	NA	TRBJ2-6	CARGTGPSGANVLTF	TGTGCCCGGGGGACAGGCCCCTCTGGGGCCAACGTCCTGACTTTC
TRBD2	TRBV2	once	TRBJ2-3	CASSSLGGVTDTQYF	TGTGCCAGCAGCTCGCTGGGGGGGGTCACAGATACGCAGTATTTT
NA	TRBV27	NA	TRBJ2-5	CASRDSPPGEQYF	TGTGCCAGCAGGGATAGCCCCCCGGGTGAGCAGTACTTC
NA	TRBV7-9	NA	TRBJ2-7	CASSFGNEQYF	TGTGCCAGCAGCTTCGGTAACGAGCAGTACTTC
NA	TRBV19	few	TRBJ1-2	CASKPAGGEIYGYTF	TGTGCCAGTAAACCCGCCGGGGGGGAGATCTATGGCTACACCTTC
TRBD1	TRBV5-1	NA	TRBJ1-3	CASSLFQGADGNTIYF	TGCGCCAGCAGCTTGTTCCAGGGGGCGGATGGAAACACCATATATTTT
TRBD1	TRBV7-2	NA	TRBJ1-5	CASSRQGSGQPQHF	TGTGCCAGCAGCAGACAGGGAAGCGGTCAGCCCCAGCATTTT
TRBD1	TRBV7-9	NA	TRBJ1-6	CASSPGDRDNSPLHF	TGTGCCAGCAGCCCGGGGGACAGGGATAATTCACCCCTCCACTTT
TRBD1	TRBV5-1	NA	TRBJ1-3	CASSLGTGPSSGNTIYF	TGCGCCAGCAGCTTGGGGACAGGGCCAAGCTCTGGAAACACCATATATTTT
TRBD1	TRBV27	NA	TRBJ2-7	CASSSVQGAYEQYF	TGTGCCAGCAGTTCAGTCCAGGGGGCCTACGAGCAGTACTTC
TRBD2	TRBV5-4	NA	TRBJ2-1	CASSLKRELYNEQFF	TGTGCCAGCAGCTTAAAGCGGGAGTTATACAATGAGCAGTTCTTC
TRBD1	TRBV29-1	NA	TRBJ1-1	CSARTGDTEAFF	TGCAGCGCCCGGACAGGGGATACTGAAGCTTTCTTT